One and the same sample provided the 27 T cell receptor beta chains below, sequenced in a study of shared clonotypes between healthy human individuals. Clones were sequenced by immunoSEQ multiplex PCR, and TCRdb holds only the in-frame ones, with some missing. The sample holds about 2.3 million clones, approximately 95% seen once. The sequencing sample was made of naive CD4+ T cells from PBMCs. The subset denotes: CD45RA+ positively selected. The receptors come from a man in his late teens or twenties in good health. Some clones in this sample may be carry-over from other donors' samples.

This clone was counted between two and nine times. The rearrangement joins TRBV5-6 to TRBJ1-1, with a weak D call TRBD1 (6 bases). The V gene lost 2 bases and the J gene lost 9 bases, with 11 bases spanning the gap. CDR3 length: 12 residues. CDR1 SGHDT and CDR2 YYEEEE come from the germline V gene. CDR3 sequence reads: CASSFGTPQAFF. The DNA of the CDR3 is TGTGCCAGCAGCTTCGGGACACCACAAGCTTTCTTT. Full variable domain (remainder filled in from reference TRBV5-6 and TRBJ1-1): DAGVTQSPTHLIKTRGQQVTLRCSPKSGHDTVSWYQQALGQGPQFIFQYYEEEERQRGNFPDRFSGHQFPNYSSELNVNALLLGDSALYLCASSFGTPQAFFGQGTRLTVV.

Notes on this clone: Other DNA sequences in the same sample also yield this CDR3. For the CDR3, the DNA is TGTGCCAGCAGCTTGGATAGGGGGCCCTACAATGAGCAGTTCTTC. Its translation is CASSLDRGPYNEQFF. The chain recombines TRBV5-4 with TRBJ2-1; TRBD1 agrees at 7 bases. V was clipped by 0 bases and J by 2 bases; unmatched bases: 2. The length of the CDR3 is 15 residues. Germline V gene data show CDR1 as SGHNT and CDR2 as YYREEE (reference sequence).

This chain uses TRBV5-6 with TRBJ2-2; TRBD2 matches at 12 bases. V was clipped by 1 base and J by 4 bases; unmatched bases: 8. The V gene's germline CDR1 is SGHDT and CDR2 YYEEEE. This CDR3 has 18 amino acids. CDR3 loop: CASSLSWTSGEFTGELFF. The CDR3 DNA reads as TGTGCCAGCAGCTTGTCATGGACTAGCGGGGAATTCACCGGGGAGCTGTTTTTT.

The chain uses TRBV9 and TRBJ2-1, with unresolved D. The CDR3 totals 15 residues. Germline V lookup: CDR1 SGDLS, CDR2 YYNGEE. The V gene lost 0 bases and the J gene lost 0 bases, with 7 bases spanning the gap. The CDR3 bases are TGTGCCAGCAGCGTAGTACATAGCTCCTACAATGAGCAGTTCTTC. Protein sequence: CASSVVHSSYNEQFF. Full variable domain (remainder filled in from reference TRBV9 and TRBJ2-1): DSGVTQTPKHLITATGQRVTLRCSPRSGDLSVYWYQQSLDQGLQFLIQYYNGEERAKGNILERFSAQQFPDLHSELNLSSLELGDSALYFCASSVVHSSYNEQFFGPGTRLTVL.

J is TRBJ1-3 and V is TRBV7-9; D is unresolved. V dropped 5 bases and J dropped 0 bases, with 8 bases sitting between them. Germline CDR1 reads SEHNR; CDR2 reads FQNEAQ (reference sequence). The CDR3 totals 14 residues. CDR3 in DNA: TGTGCCAGCAGCCGCATACCCTCTGGAAACACCATATATTTT. It codes for CASSRIPSGNTIYF.

On this clone itself: Additional DNA sequences in this sample encode the identical CDR3. The chain carries TRBV18 and TRBJ1-5; D is unclear. The germline gives CDR1 KGHSH, CDR2 LQKENI. The CDR3 length is 13 residues. V was cut by 6 bases and J by 0 bases, with 6 bases left in between. CDR3 nucleotide sequence: TGTGCCAGCTCCCCTAATAGCAATCAGCCCCAGCATTTT. Its translation is CASSPNSNQPQHF.

This clone was found once. This sequence joins TRBV4-1 and TRBJ1-1, with D possibly TRBD1 on 6 matching bases. This CDR3 contains 18 residues. V lost 1 base and J 0 bases, leaving 18 bases between the germline ends. Germline lookup yields CDR1 MGHRA and CDR2 YSYEKL. The CDR3 DNA sequence: TGCGCCAGCAGCCAAGTCTTGAGAAAGGGGGGCTTGAACACTGAAGCTTTCTTT. It is translated as CASSQVLRKGGLNTEAFF.

The chain couples TRBV12-5 to TRBJ1-2, with D possibly TRBD1 on 6 matching bases. V shed 2 bases and J shed 2 bases, with 12 bases lying between them. The V gene's germline CDR1 is LGHNT and CDR2 FRNRAP. The CDR3 is 15 residues long. As DNA, the CDR3 is TGTGCTAGTGGTTTGACGCAGGGGTTCAACTATGGCTACACCTTC. Translated, it gives CASGLTQGFNYGYTF.

The chain employs TRBV5-1 and TRBJ2-6, with D unclear. Germline V gene sequence: CDR1 SGHRS, CDR2 YFSETQ. The V end lost 2 bases, the J end lost 4 bases, and 10 bases lay between the germline ends. The CDR3 length is 15 residues. CDR3 in amino acids: CASSFGNPGANVLTF. In DNA, the CDR3 is TGCGCCAGCAGCTTCGGCAACCCGGGGGCCAACGTCCTGACTTTC.

As concerns this clone: The same CDR3 can be traced to other DNA sequences in this sample. This chain connects TRBV5-1 to TRBJ2-1; 8 bases line up with TRBD2. In germline, CDR1 is SGHRS, CDR2 YFSETQ. This CDR3 is 14 amino acids long. With V trimmed by 2 bases and J by 4 bases, 2 bases remained unmatched. The CDR3 here is CASSLSGGYNEQFF. DNA for the CDR3: TGCGCCAGCAGCTTAAGCGGGGGATACAATGAGCAGTTCTTC.

A word on this clone: This CDR3 is also generated by other DNA sequences in the sample. The V call is TRBV9, the J call TRBJ2-2, with 12 bases that match TRBD2. Germline V CDR1 and CDR2: SGDLS, YYNGEE. Losses at the gene ends were 4 bases for V and 1 base for J; bases not matched to a gene: 2. This CDR3 region has 16 residues. The CDR3 is CASSPLAGGNTGELFF. The DNA of the CDR3 is TGTGCCAGCAGCCCACTAGCGGGAGGGAACACCGGGGAGCTGTTTTTT.

Concerning this clone: The junction departs from germline at one end; a sequencing error may be responsible. The V gene is TRBV27, the J gene TRBJ2-5; 10 bases are a match to TRBD2. The CDR3 contains 16 residues. CDR1 and CDR2 from the germline V gene are MNHEY and SMNVEV (reference sequence). The CDR3 region is CASSFQITSGTAPSHF. CDR3 sequence (DNA): TGTGCCAGCAGTTTCCAAATAACTAGCGGGACGGCCCCCTCCCACTTC.

The chain couples TRBV21-1 to TRBJ2-7; the D call in the table, TRBD1, was not verified against the DNA. TRBV21-1 is deemed a pseudogene. This CDR3 contains 16 residues. The CDR3 DNA sequence: TGTGCCAGCAGCCGTTTGAGGGGGAAGTGGTCTGAGGAGCAGTACTTC. Translation: CASSRLRGKWSEEQYF.

The chain joins TRBV28 to TRBJ1-4; tentative D call: TRBD1 (6 bases). Germline V gene data show CDR1 as MDHEN and CDR2 as SYDVKM. Trimming shortened V by 2 bases and J by 3 bases, and 10 bases separated the two germline ends. The CDR3 extends over 15 amino acids. The CDR3 spells CASSLGGQPNEKLFF. The DNA for the CDR3 is TGTGCCAGCAGTTTAGGGGGGCAGCCTAATGAAAAACTGTTTTTT.

The V call is TRBV18, the J call TRBJ2-1, with a possible D match to TRBD1 (5 bases). Trimming removed 3 bases from V and 6 bases from J, with 27 bases in between. In germline, CDR1 is KGHSH, CDR2 LQKENI. The CDR3 sequence is 19 residues long. CDR3 protein: CASSPRYKSRDRILNEQFF. In DNA, the CDR3 is TGTGCCAGCTCACCGAGATATAAATCCAGGGATCGGATCCTCAATGAGCAGTTCTTC.

Notes on this clone: Other DNA sequences in the sample encode the same CDR3. The J gene is TRBJ2-2, the V gene TRBV7-3; 8 bases match TRBD1. Trimming took 2 bases from V and 1 from J; bases not matched to a gene: 0. The CDR3 runs to 15 residues. CDR1 SGHTA and CDR2 FQGTGA come from the germline V gene. CDR3 bases: TGTGCCAGCAGCTTAGGGACAGGGAACACCGGGGAGCTGTTTTTT. It translates to CASSLGTGNTGELFF.

The V call is TRBV4-1, the J call TRBJ2-1, with a possible D match to TRBD1 (6 bases). The CDR3 loop spans 14 amino acids. V lost 5 bases and J 6 bases, leaving 14 bases between the germline ends. CDR1 is MGHRA and CDR2 is YSYEKL in the germline V gene. DNA of the CDR3: TGCGCCAGCAGCTTCCAGGGGTGGGGCAATGAGCAGTTCTTC. Residues: CASSFQGWGNEQFF.

Here the CDR3 reads CASSLVAGGASEAFF. The CDR3 coding sequence is TGTGCCAGCAGCTTGGTAGCAGGGGGCGCATCAGAAGCTTTCTTT. The V gene is TRBV5-4, the J gene TRBJ1-1; 8 nucleotides agree with TRBD1. Trimming at V came to 0 bases and at J to 8 bases, leaving 9 bases not matched to a gene. In germline, CDR1 is SGHNT, CDR2 YYREEE (reference sequence). The length of the CDR3 is 15 residues.

The CDR3 nucleotides are TGTGCCAGCAGGGGTTATGCAACTAATGAAAAACTGTTTTTT. This encodes CASRGYATNEKLFF. The rearrangement uses TRBV28 and TRBJ1-4; D call uncertain. There are 14 residues in the CDR3. With 6 bases removed from V and 0 bases from J, the gap between germline ends came to 8 bases. Germline V CDR1 and CDR2: MDHEN, SYDVKM.

The chain recombines TRBV6-1 with TRBJ1-2; weak D call: TRBD1 (5 bases). Germline V CDR1 and CDR2: MNHNS, SASEGT. Deletions cut 6 bases from V and 4 bases from J, with 18 bases between. The CDR3 covers 15 residues. The CDR3 DNA reads as TGTGCCAGCAGCGATAACACCGACAGATCCTATGGCTACACCTTC. Encoded protein: CASSDNTDRSYGYTF.

This clone came up once. The chain links TRBV5-1 to TRBJ2-1, with 9 bases identical to TRBD2. Germline V CDR1 and CDR2: SGHRS, YFSETQ. The CDR3 contains 16 residues. J gave up 4 bases and V 2 bases, and 7 bases lay outside the gene matches. CDR3 coding DNA: TGCGCCAGCAGCTTTTCCAGCGGGGGGACGTACAATGAGCAGTTCTTC. The encoded protein is CASSFSSGGTYNEQFF.

The chain links TRBV28 to TRBJ2-3; 8 nucleotides match TRBD1. Germline CDR1 MDHEN, CDR2 SYDVKM. CDR3 size: 15 residues. The V segment lost 6 bases and the J segment 4 bases; nucleotides outside the gene matches: 9. CDR3 region: CASSWDRKSADTQYF. DNA for the CDR3: TGTGCCAGCAGCTGGGACAGGAAGAGTGCAGATACGCAGTATTTT.

The V gene is TRBV28, the J gene TRBJ1-4; D is ambiguous. This CDR3 comprises 12 residues. Germline CDR1 is MDHEN and CDR2 is SYDVKM. Trimming removed 7 bases from V and 5 bases from J, with 8 bases in between. The CDR3 bases are TGTGCCAGCACCTTCCCAAATGAAAAACTGTTTTTT. As protein: CASTFPNEKLFF.

This clone was seen just once. The rearrangement links TRBV6-1 to TRBJ1-5; D uncertain. CDR1 and CDR2 (germline): MNHNS, SASEGT. CDR3 size: 13 residues. V lost 8 bases to trimming and J lost 6 bases, with 14 bases between them. The CDR3 region has the DNA TGTGCCAGCGGCCAGGAAAGGAGTCAGCCCCAGCATTTT. It yields the protein CASGQERSQPQHF.

The gene calls are TRBV18 and TRBJ1-1; D perhaps matches TRBD1 (6 bases). V was trimmed by 5 bases and J by 0 bases, leaving 16 bases between them. Germline CDR1 and CDR2: KGHSH and LQKENI. There are 16 residues in the CDR3. The CDR3 loop reads CASSSLLTGMNTEAFF. In DNA, the CDR3 is TGTGCCAGCTCATCTCTTTTGACAGGCATGAACACTGAAGCTTTCTTT.

For this clone: The same CDR3 arises from other DNA sequences in this sample as well. The rearrangement links TRBV5-1 to TRBJ1-4; 10 nucleotides line up with TRBD1. CDR1 and CDR2 (germline): SGHRS, YFSETQ. V was pared by 2 bases and J by 8 bases, with 6 bases of the junction left unmatched. CDR3 length equals 15 residues. The CDR3 sequence is CASSLAGDRGEKLFF. DNA of the CDR3: TGCGCCAGCAGCTTAGCCGGGGACAGGGGCGAAAAACTGTTTTTT.

The gene calls are TRBV7-9 and TRBJ2-2; D is uncertain. Germline lookup yields CDR1 SEHNR and CDR2 FQNEAQ (reference sequence). The CDR3 consists of 15 residues. V was trimmed by 5 bases and J by 6 bases, leaving 16 bases between them. CDR3 in amino acids: CASSPGSLFSGELFF. The CDR3 DNA is TGTGCCAGCAGCCCCGGCTCTTTGTTCTCCGGGGAGCTGTTTTTT.